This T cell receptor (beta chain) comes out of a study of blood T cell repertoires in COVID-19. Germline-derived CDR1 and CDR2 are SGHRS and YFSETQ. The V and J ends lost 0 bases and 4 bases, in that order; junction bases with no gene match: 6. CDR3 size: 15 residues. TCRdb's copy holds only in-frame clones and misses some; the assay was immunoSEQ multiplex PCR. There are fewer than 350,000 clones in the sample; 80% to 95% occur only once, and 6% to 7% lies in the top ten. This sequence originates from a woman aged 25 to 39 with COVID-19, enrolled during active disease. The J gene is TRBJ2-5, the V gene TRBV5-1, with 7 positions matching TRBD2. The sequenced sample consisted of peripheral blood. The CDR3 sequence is CASSLAAGTRETQYF. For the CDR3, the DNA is TGCGCCAGCAGCTTGGCAGCGGGGACCCGAGAGACCCAGTACTTC.